This T cell receptor beta chain was documented in a study of glioma-infiltrating T cells after dendritic cell vaccination. In the case of this clone: Its antigen is not known.

CDR1 and CDR2 from the germline V gene are ENHRY and SYGVKD. V gave up 6 bases and J gave up 4 bases; unmatched junction bases: 4. The CDR3 extends over 14 amino acids. Up to 2 ug genomic DNA was used for TCRB CDR3 amplification. The assay was immunoSEQ multiplex PCR, and TCRdb's table has in-frame clones only and misses some. The sample holds about 82,000 clones; around 83% are singletons and the top ten take 6% to 8.5%. Study-wide results and caveats: Patients with more pretreatment TILs had longer time to progression and survival.

The sample's time point: after dendritic cell vaccination, including at tumor progression/relapse. The source material was blood, sampled after dendritic cell vaccination. This sequence joins TRBV10-3 and TRBJ1-1; 11 nucleotides line up with TRBD1. The sequence derives from a human donor with glioblastoma. As DNA, the CDR3 is TGTGCCATCAGAAGGACAGGGGGCGTCACTGAAGCTTTCTTT. It encodes CAIRRTGGVTEAFF.